This T cell receptor (beta chain) was found in a study of identical twins. Findings and caveats of the study: Modeled out-of-frame TCR alpha sharing in monozygotic twins fell below observed levels.

V was trimmed by 0 bases and J by 5 bases, leaving 17 bases between them. The length of the CDR3 is 16 residues. CDR1 is SGDLS, CDR2 YYNGEE, per germline. Each CDR3 protein is one row after TCRdb ran MiXCR on the 5' RACE reads. The sample lists about 200,000 distinct CDR3 sequences, about 11% seen once, with less than 12% in the top ten. Remarks on this clonotype: Its antigen is not known.

The receptor's source is a middle-aged man in good health. The sample was memory T cells sorted from blood. The V gene is TRBV9, the J gene TRBJ1-1, with D perhaps TRBD1 (5 bases). The CDR3, as DNA: TGTGCCAGCAGCGTAGGCTTGGACACCCGAGGGACTGAAGCTTTCTTT. This translates into CASSVGLDTRGTEAFF.